One sample yielded the 7 T cell receptor beta chains listed below, sequenced in a study of blood T cell repertoires in COVID-19. The table came from immunoSEQ multiplex PCR; TCRdb's copy has only in-frame clones and leaves some out. This sample has 170,000 or so clones, with around 80% found just once. Sequenced sample: peripheral blood. The origin of the receptors is a man between 65 and 85 years old with active or convalescent COVID-19.

The CDR3 coding sequence is TGCGCCAGCAGCTTTGACAGGGGACGTACTGAAGCTTTCTTT. Translation gives CASSFDRGRTEAFF. The V call is TRBV5-1, the J call TRBJ1-1, with 8 bases fitting TRBD1. Germline assignment: CDR1 SGHRS and CDR2 YFSETQ. V was pared by 2 bases and J by 5 bases, with 5 bases of the junction left unmatched. This CDR3 region has 14 residues.

The rearrangement joins TRBV5-1 to TRBJ2-6, with TRBD2 identical over 7 bases. Losses at the gene ends were 4 bases for V and 2 bases for J; bases not matched to a gene: 6. CDR1 is SGHRS, CDR2 YFSETQ, per germline. The CDR3 contains 16 residues. The CDR3 bases are TGCGCCAGCAGCCCGCAGGCGGGGGCTGGGGCCAACGTCCTGACTTTC. As protein: CASSPQAGAGANVLTF.

Concerning this clone: Within the sample, other DNA sequences also encode this same CDR3. The V call is TRBV30, the J call TRBJ1-3; D not certain. V was shortened by 1 base and J by 3 bases, with 4 bases between the two germline ends. The CDR3 is made up of 12 amino acids. Germline CDR1 GTSNPN, CDR2 SVGIG (reference sequence). CDR3 in DNA: TGTGCCTGGAGTGCGAGTGGAAACACCATATATTTT. It encodes CAWSASGNTIYF.

For this clone: Other DNA sequences of this sample code for an identical CDR3. The chain joins TRBV5-1 to TRBJ1-1, with a weak D call TRBD1 (5 bases). Deletions cut 5 bases from V and 2 bases from J, with 10 bases between. Germline assignment: CDR1 SGHRS and CDR2 YFSETQ. The CDR3 extends over 13 amino acids. CDR3 sequence reads: CASSSQGNTEAFF. CDR3 DNA: TGCGCCAGCAGTTCGCAGGGAAACACTGAAGCTTTCTTT. Supplemented by reference TRBV5-1 and TRBJ1-1, the full variable domain reads KAGVTQTPRYLIKTRGQQVTLSCSPISGHRSVSWYQQTPGQGLQFLFEYFSETQRNKGNFPGRFSGRQFSNSRSEMNVSTLELGDSALYLCASSSQGNTEAFFGQGTRLTVV.

V and J are TRBV5-4 and TRBJ1-2; no clear D. V lost 2 bases and J 4 bases, leaving 15 bases between the germline ends. The CDR3 sequence is 15 residues long. Germline loops: CDR1 SGHNT, CDR2 YYREEE (reference sequence). This CDR3 reads CASSFLRGEAYGYTF. The CDR3 region has the DNA TGTGCCAGCAGCTTTCTGCGTGGGGAGGCCTATGGCTACACCTTC.

The chain has TRBV30 and TRBJ1-3; no clear D. Germline V gives CDR1 GTSNPN, CDR2 SVGIG (reference sequence). This CDR3 comprises 13 residues. V gave up 2 bases and J gave up 4 bases, with 9 bases separating them. The CDR3 spells CAWSTGEGNTIYF. DNA of the CDR3: TGTGCCTGGAGTACCGGGGAAGGAAACACCATATATTTT.

This rearrangement joins TRBV30 to TRBJ2-6, with 8 bases lining up with TRBD1. This CDR3 region has 17 residues. The V gene's germline CDR1 is GTSNPN and CDR2 SVGIG (reference sequence). The junction had 5 bases not matched to a gene; V was cut back by 1 base and J by 0 bases. CDR3 protein: CAWSGGQGPSGANVLTF. The CDR3 DNA reads as TGTGCCTGGAGTGGTGGACAGGGTCCCTCTGGGGCCAACGTCCTGACTTTC.